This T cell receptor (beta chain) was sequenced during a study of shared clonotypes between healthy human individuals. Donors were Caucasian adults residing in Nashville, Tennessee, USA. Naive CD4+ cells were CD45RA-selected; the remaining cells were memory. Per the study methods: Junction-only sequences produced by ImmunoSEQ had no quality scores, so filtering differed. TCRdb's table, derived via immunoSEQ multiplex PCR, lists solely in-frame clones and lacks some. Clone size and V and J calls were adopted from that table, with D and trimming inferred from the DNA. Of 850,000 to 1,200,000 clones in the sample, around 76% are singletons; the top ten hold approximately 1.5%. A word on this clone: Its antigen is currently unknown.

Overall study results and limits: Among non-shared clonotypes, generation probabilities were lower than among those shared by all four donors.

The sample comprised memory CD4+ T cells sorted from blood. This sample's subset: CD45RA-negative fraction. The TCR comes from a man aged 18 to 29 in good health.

The CDR3 spells CASSLRTLDYGYTF. The CDR3 region has the DNA TGTGCCAGCAGCTTGCGGACGTTGGACTATGGCTACACCTTC. The chain joins TRBV5-6 to TRBJ1-2; D ambiguous. V lost 1 base and J lost 3, with 10 bases in between. CDR1 and CDR2 (germline): SGHDT, YYEEEE. The CDR3 is 14 amino acids.